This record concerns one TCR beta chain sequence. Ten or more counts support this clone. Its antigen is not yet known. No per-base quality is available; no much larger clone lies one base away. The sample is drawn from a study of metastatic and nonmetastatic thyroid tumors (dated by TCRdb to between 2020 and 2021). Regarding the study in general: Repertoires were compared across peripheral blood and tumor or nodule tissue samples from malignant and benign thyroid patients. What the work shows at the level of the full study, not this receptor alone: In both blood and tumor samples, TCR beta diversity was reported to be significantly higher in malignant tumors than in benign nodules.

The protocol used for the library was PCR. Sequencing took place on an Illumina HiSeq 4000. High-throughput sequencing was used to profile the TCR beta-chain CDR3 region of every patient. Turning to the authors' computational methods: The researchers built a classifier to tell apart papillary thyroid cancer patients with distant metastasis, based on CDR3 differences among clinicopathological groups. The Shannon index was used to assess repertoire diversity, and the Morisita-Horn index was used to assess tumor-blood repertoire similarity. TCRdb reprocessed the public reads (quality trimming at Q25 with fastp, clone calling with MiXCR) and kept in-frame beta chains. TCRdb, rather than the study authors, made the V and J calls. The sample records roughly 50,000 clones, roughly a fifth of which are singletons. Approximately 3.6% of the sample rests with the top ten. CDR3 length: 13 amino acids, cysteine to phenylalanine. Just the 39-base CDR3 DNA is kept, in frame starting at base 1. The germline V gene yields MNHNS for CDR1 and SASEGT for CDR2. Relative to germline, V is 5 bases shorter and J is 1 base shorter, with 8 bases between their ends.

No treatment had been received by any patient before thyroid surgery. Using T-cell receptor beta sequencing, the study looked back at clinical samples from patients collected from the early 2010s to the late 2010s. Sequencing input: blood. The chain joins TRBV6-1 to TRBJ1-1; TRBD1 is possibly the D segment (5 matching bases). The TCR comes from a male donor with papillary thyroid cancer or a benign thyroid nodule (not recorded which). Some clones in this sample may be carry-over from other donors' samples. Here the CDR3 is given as CASSRGENTEAFF. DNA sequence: TGTGCCAGCAGTCGAGGGGAGAACACTGAAGCTTTCTTT.